This entry lists 24 T cell receptor beta chains sequenced from one sample in a study of blood T cell repertoires in COVID-19. Generated by immunoSEQ multiplex PCR, the TCRdb table keeps only in-frame clones and is missing some. The sample shows 240,000 or so clones, around 85% of them seen only once. Material for sequencing was PBMCs or T cells enriched from blood (not recorded which). All receptors come from a woman in her 40s with acute COVID-19.

The J gene is TRBJ1-5, the V gene TRBV10-2, with TRBD1 as a possible D gene (5 bases). This CDR3 is built from 14 residues. The germline V and J ends were trimmed by 3 bases and 3 bases, with 9 bases remaining between them. Germline V gene lookup returns CDR1 WSHSY and CDR2 SAAADI. The CDR3 DNA reads TGCGCCAGCAGTGATTTACAGGACAATCAGCCCCAGCATTTT. It translates to CASSDLQDNQPQHF.

This clone was picked up a small number of times. The chain links TRBV7-9 to TRBJ1-1; possible D gene TRBD1, 6 bases. The CDR3 sequence is 12 residues long. Germline assignment: CDR1 SEHNR and CDR2 FQNEAQ (reference sequence). Trimming removed 5 bases at V and 8 bases at J, with 12 bases between. The CDR3 coding sequence is TGTGCCAGCAGCCCCTGGGGGGGCGAAGCTTTCTTT. It is translated as CASSPWGGEAFF.

This chain joins TRBV27 and TRBJ1-2, with D possibly TRBD1 on 6 matching bases. V lost 3 bases and J 6 bases, leaving 11 bases between the germline ends. Germline-derived CDR1 and CDR2 are MNHEY and SMNVEV (reference sequence). The CDR3 runs to 13 residues. This CDR3 reads CASSFGSGDGYTF. CDR3 bases: TGTGCCAGCAGTTTTGGGTCAGGGGATGGCTACACCTTC.

V and J are TRBV5-1 and TRBJ2-1; 7 bases fit TRBD1. The CDR3 is 13 residues long. With 4 bases clipped from V and 7 bases from J, the junction kept 5 bases outside the gene matches. CDR1 is SGHRS and CDR2 is YFSETQ in the germline V gene. DNA for the CDR3: TGCGCCAGCAGCAACGAACAGGGGAATGAGCAGTTCTTC. It encodes CASSNEQGNEQFF.

A single count supports this clone. V usage is TRBV7-9 and J usage is TRBJ2-1, with D maybe TRBD2 (5 bases). Germline assignment: CDR1 SEHNR and CDR2 FQNEAQ (reference sequence). Trimming left V 1 base short and J 8 bases short, with 15 bases between. This CDR3 is built from 15 residues. The CDR3 coding sequence is TGTGCCAGCAGCTTAGGAGGTGGGAGTTCGGATGAGCAGTTCTTC. As protein: CASSLGGGSSDEQFF. Full variable domain (outside the CDR3, taken from reference TRBV7-9 and TRBJ2-1): DTGVSQNPRHKITKRGQNVTFRCDPISEHNRLYWYRQTLGQGPEFLTYFQNEAQLEKSRLLSDRFSAERPKGSFSTLEIQRTEQGDSAMYLCASSLGGGSSDEQFFGPGTRLTVL.

This clone showed up just a few times. The chain employs TRBV7-6 and TRBJ2-5, with a possible D match to TRBD2 (6 bases). The CDR3 spans 15 residues. Germline V CDR1 and CDR2: SGHVS, FNYEAQ. The ends were cut back, 2 bases at V and 5 bases at J, with 15 bases in the middle. CDR3 region: CASSLWTGEGETQYF. DNA for the CDR3: TGTGCCAGCAGCTTATGGACGGGAGAGGGTGAGACCCAGTACTTC.

This sequence joins TRBV9 and TRBJ2-1; 7 nucleotides align to TRBD1. This CDR3 contains 17 residues. With V trimmed by 0 bases and J by 7 bases, 13 bases remained unmatched. Germline CDR1 and CDR2: SGDLS and YYNGEE. CDR3 DNA sequence: TGTGCCAGCAGCGTAGCGGGACAGATCAAAATTACAAATGAGCAGTTCTTC. Protein: CASSVAGQIKITNEQFF.

The rearrangement joins TRBV5-1 to TRBJ1-2, with TRBD1 matching 9 bases. Germline V CDR1 and CDR2: SGHRS, YFSETQ. The CDR3 is 16 residues long. V shed 0 bases and J 1 base; nucleotides not matched to a gene: 4. Here the CDR3 reads CASSLDLTGGNYGYTF. In nucleotides, the CDR3 is TGCGCCAGCAGCTTGGATCTGACAGGGGGTAACTATGGCTACACCTTC.

The chain carries TRBV25-1 and TRBJ2-6; the match to TRBD1 covers 10 bases. The CDR3 runs to 18 residues. V dropped 1 base and J dropped 0; count of bases not matched to a gene: 3. Looked up from germline, CDR1 is MGHDK and CDR2 is SYGVNS. The CDR3 is CASSESRTGGSGANVLTF. As DNA, the CDR3 is TGTGCCAGCAGTGAATCTAGGACAGGGGGCTCTGGGGCCAACGTCCTGACTTTC.

The chain couples TRBV25-1 to TRBJ2-1, with D possibly being TRBD1 (5 bases). Per the germline V gene, CDR1 is MGHDK and CDR2 is SYGVNS. This CDR3 spans 10 amino acids. The V end was cut by 10 bases, the J end by 7 bases, with 8 bases between. The CDR3 sequence: CAIPGNEQFF. CDR3 DNA sequence: TGTGCCATCCCAGGGAATGAGCAGTTCTTC. The variable domain in full, with the rest retrieved from reference TRBV25-1 and TRBJ2-1, is EADIYQTPRYLVIGTGKKITLECSQTMGHDKMYWYQQDPGMELHLIHYSYGVNSTEKGDLSSESTVSRIRTEHFPLTLESARPSHTSQYLCAIPGNEQFFGPGTRLTVL.

The V and J genes are TRBV19 and TRBJ2-3; D is perhaps TRBD1 (6 bases). The CDR3 is made up of 16 amino acids. Germline V gives CDR1 LNHDA, CDR2 SQIVND (reference sequence). V was trimmed by 8 bases and J by 2 bases, leaving 20 bases between them. The CDR3 nucleotides read TGTGCCAGTGCAAACCTTCAGGGGTTCCTCACAGATACGCAGTATTTT. It encodes CASANLQGFLTDTQYF.

The chain has TRBV7-9 and TRBJ1-1, with 7 bases aligning to TRBD1. Per the germline V gene, CDR1 is SEHNR and CDR2 is FQNEAQ (reference sequence). CDR3 size: 14 residues. Trimming cost V 4 bases and J 11 bases; bases outside gene matches: 13. DNA of the CDR3: TGTGCCAGCAGCTCCGAACAGGGGAGAGAGATGGCTTTCTTT. This translates into CASSSEQGREMAFF.

This sequence joins TRBV6-5 and TRBJ1-2, with no clear D. The CDR3 extends over 11 amino acids. Trimming cost V 6 bases and J 6 bases, with 8 bases left between them. Germline V gene sequence: CDR1 MNHEY, CDR2 SVGAGI. The CDR3 nucleotides are TGTGCCAGCAGCTCTATAAATGGCTACACCTTC. Protein: CASSSINGYTF.

V gene TRBV5-1 combines with J gene TRBJ2-5; tentative D call: TRBD2 (5 bases). Germline V gene sequence: CDR1 SGHRS, CDR2 YFSETQ. The CDR3 is 14 residues long. Trimming stripped 1 base from V and 1 base from J, with 8 bases between. The CDR3 DNA reads as TGCGCCAGCAGCTTGCGAGGGTCCCAAGAGACCCAGTACTTC. Residues: CASSLRGSQETQYF.

The rearrangement links TRBV24-1 to TRBJ2-1; TRBD2 aligns across 11 bases. This CDR3 is built from 16 residues. V shed 4 bases, J shed 7 bases, and the junction held 8 bases outside the gene matches. In germline, CDR1 is KGHDR, CDR2 SFDVKD. The CDR3 is CATSDPGTSGLNEQFF. CDR3 sequence (DNA): TGTGCCACCAGTGACCCCGGGACTAGCGGCTTGAATGAGCAGTTCTTC.

This clone turned up a few times. The genes are TRBV5-1 and TRBJ1-3; TRBD1 aligns across 9 bases. V dropped 3 bases and J dropped 4; count of bases not matched to a gene: 8. Germline V gene data show CDR1 as SGHRS and CDR2 as YFSETQ. The CDR3 is made up of 16 amino acids. CDR3 sequence: CASSWKDRGPGNTIYF. The CDR3 DNA reads as TGCGCCAGCAGCTGGAAGGACAGGGGACCGGGAAACACCATATATTTT.

The chain has TRBV5-1 and TRBJ2-1; 8 nucleotides align to TRBD1. Trimming at V came to 1 base and at J to 9 bases, leaving 9 bases not matched to a gene. Germline CDR1 and CDR2: SGHRS and YFSETQ. This CDR3 is built from 15 residues. This CDR3 reads CASSLIPGQGGEQFF. The CDR3 DNA is TGCGCCAGCAGCTTGATACCAGGACAGGGAGGTGAGCAGTTCTTC.

The chain's CDR3 is CASSQASGGGQPQHF. CDR3 in DNA: TGCGCCAGCAGCCAGGCGTCAGGAGGAGGTCAGCCCCAGCATTTT. The chain carries TRBV4-1 and TRBJ1-5; D not resolved. CDR1 is MGHRA, CDR2 YSYEKL, per germline. V was shortened by 3 bases and J by 6 bases, with 15 bases between the two germline ends. CDR3 length equals 15 residues.

The V gene is TRBV30, the J gene TRBJ1-6; possible D gene TRBD1, 6 bases. This CDR3 region has 13 residues. Germline loops: CDR1 GTSNPN, CDR2 SVGIG (reference sequence). V lost 5 bases to trimming and J lost 7 bases, with 12 bases between them. As DNA, the CDR3 is TGTGCCTGGGTCGGACAGTCCAATTCACCCCTCCACTTT. This gives the protein CAWVGQSNSPLHF.

The V call is TRBV19, the J call TRBJ1-4, with D possibly being TRBD1 (6 bases). Per the germline V gene, CDR1 is LNHDA and CDR2 is SQIVND (reference sequence). The CDR3 has 14 amino acids. The V gene lost 9 bases and the J gene lost 4 bases, with 15 bases spanning the gap. As DNA, the CDR3 is TGTGCCAGCGCCCAGACAGGACTTAATGAAAAACTGTTTTTT. Protein: CASAQTGLNEKLFF.

This clone was seen once. The chain employs TRBV29-1 and TRBJ2-3, with 9 positions matching TRBD2. Trimming cost V 7 bases and J 5 bases; bases outside gene matches: 13. Germline V gene lookup returns CDR1 SQVTM and CDR2 ANQGSEA. CDR3 size: 15 residues. The CDR3 DNA reads TGCAGCGCTGAGTGGGCTAGCGGGAAGGTAGATACGCAGTATTTT. This gives the protein CSAEWASGKVDTQYF.

The chain carries TRBV7-9 and TRBJ1-2, with TRBD1 matching 8 bases. The trim removed 5 bases at V and 2 bases at J, leaving 4 bases unmatched. The CDR3 length is 14 residues. Germline values: CDR1 SEHNR, CDR2 FQNEAQ (reference sequence). The chain's CDR3 is CASSTGQENYGYTF. As DNA, the CDR3 is TGTGCCAGCAGCACGGGACAGGAGAACTATGGCTACACCTTC.

The chain joins TRBV9 to TRBJ1-5, with D uncertain. The V gene lost 0 bases and the J gene lost 8 bases, with 15 bases spanning the gap. The CDR3 length is 15 residues. Germline assignment: CDR1 SGDLS and CDR2 YYNGEE. Written as DNA, the CDR3 is TGTGCCAGCAGCGTAGACACCTACCTGGGAGAGCCCCAGCATTTT. Translating gives CASSVDTYLGEPQHF.

The chain has TRBV6-5 and TRBJ1-1; D gene ambiguous. There are 14 residues in the CDR3. Germline V gives CDR1 MNHEY, CDR2 SVGAGI. The ends were cut back, 2 bases at V and 1 base at J, with 8 bases in the middle. The CDR3 here is CASSYDGRNTEAFF. The CDR3 region has the DNA TGTGCCAGCAGTTACGATGGGAGGAACACTGAAGCTTTCTTT.